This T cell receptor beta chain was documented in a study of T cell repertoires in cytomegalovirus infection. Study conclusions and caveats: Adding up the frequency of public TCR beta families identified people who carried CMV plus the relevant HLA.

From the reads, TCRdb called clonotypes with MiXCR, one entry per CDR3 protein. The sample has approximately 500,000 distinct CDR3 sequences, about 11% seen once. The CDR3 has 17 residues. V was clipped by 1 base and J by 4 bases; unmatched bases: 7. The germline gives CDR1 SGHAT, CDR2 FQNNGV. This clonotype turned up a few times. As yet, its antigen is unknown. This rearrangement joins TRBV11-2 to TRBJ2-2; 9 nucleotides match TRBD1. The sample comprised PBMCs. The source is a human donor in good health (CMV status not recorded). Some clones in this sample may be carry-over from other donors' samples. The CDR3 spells CASSLVGTGSSTGELFF. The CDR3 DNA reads TGTGCCAGCAGCTTAGTGGGGACAGGGTCTTCCACCGGGGAGCTGTTTTTT.